This T cell receptor (beta chain) was found in a study of T cells in Graves' hyperthyroidism and ophthalmopathy. Turning to the study itself: Peripheral blood specimens were obtained at initial diagnosis, prior to any treatment.

V lost 11 bases, J lost 0 bases, and 14 bases lay in between. Germline V gene sequence: CDR1 MDHEN, CDR2 SYDVKM. The CDR3 runs to 13 residues. Study-wide findings and caveats: In blood, most of the thyroid clonotypes expanded above 0.001 were also present.

The study defined stable Graves' hyperthyroidism as no ophthalmopathy progression within 18 months. For this clonotype: Antigen: not known.

The source material, RNA transcripts, was used to amplify TCR beta CDR3 regions. The TCR CDR3 was amplified in a first-round RT-PCR using the HTBI primer set. TCRdb redid the calling of the multiplex PCR reads with MiXCR, one entry per CDR3 protein. The repertoire holds 300,000 to 400,000 distinct CDR3 sequences, with roughly 23% as singletons. The gene calls are TRBV28 and TRBJ2-7; TRBD1 or TRBD2 may be the D gene (5 bases each). The sample comprised blood. The sequence was obtained from a woman aged 50 to 60 with Graves' hyperthyroidism. This chain's CDR3 is CAAGSQFSYEQYF. DNA for the CDR3: TGTGCCGCAGGGAGTCAATTCTCCTACGAGCAGTACTTC.